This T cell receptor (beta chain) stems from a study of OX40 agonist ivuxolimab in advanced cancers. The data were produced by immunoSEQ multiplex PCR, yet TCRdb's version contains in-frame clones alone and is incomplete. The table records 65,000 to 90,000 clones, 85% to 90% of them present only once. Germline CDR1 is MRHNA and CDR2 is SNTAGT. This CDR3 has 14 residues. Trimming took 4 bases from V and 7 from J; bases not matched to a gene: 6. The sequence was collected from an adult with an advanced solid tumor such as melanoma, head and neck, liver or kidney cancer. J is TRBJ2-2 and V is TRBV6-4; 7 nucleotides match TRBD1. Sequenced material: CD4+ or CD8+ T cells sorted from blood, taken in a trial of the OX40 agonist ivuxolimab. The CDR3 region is CASSATGASGELFF. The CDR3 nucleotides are TGTGCCAGCAGTGCAACAGGGGCGAGCGGGGAGCTGTTTTTT.